This entry concerns a single T cell receptor (beta chain). Produced via immunoSEQ multiplex PCR; TCRdb's table is partial and in-frame only. The sample contains 200,000 to 250,000 clones, 87% of which appear only once. Participant reports of clinical history set cohort assignment. Among Cohort 3 donors, those recovered had two negative PCRs, clearance, or symptom resolution. The V end lost 2 bases, the J end lost 7 bases, and 5 bases lay between the germline ends. Germline V gene sequence: CDR1 KGHSH, CDR2 LQKENI. The CDR3 is 11 residues long. The data derive from a study of blood T cell repertoires in COVID-19. For the study at large: Samples of COVID-19 (acute and convalescent) were obtained from the United States, Italy and Spain. T cells, B-cell-depleted T cells, or PBMCs provided the cDNA or gDNA that served as material.

The material sequenced was PBMCs or T cells enriched from blood (not recorded which). The chain couples TRBV18 to TRBJ1-2; D not resolved. This clonotype was obtained from a man younger than 40 who had recovered from COVID-19. In nucleotides, the CDR3 is TGTGCCAGCTCACCAGCGGTTGGCTACACCTTC. It codes for CASSPAVGYTF.